This T cell receptor beta chain appears in the sequencing data of a study of cytomegalovirus exposure and HLA in healthy donors (dated by TCRdb to about 2017). General notes on the study: According to an earlier analysis of 587 of the donors, roughly 180 million T cells yielded 100 million or so unique TCR beta sequences and around 300 Gb of sequence data. HLA typing included class I and class II loci at four-digit resolution. The study combined high-throughput TCR immunosequencing, statistical association of individual TCRs with disease status, and machine learning to predict cytomegalovirus infection status. To study patterns of TCR occurrence, a later analysis re-analyzed previously published TCR beta repertoires from several hundred donors and added high-resolution HLA genotyping. The study used immunosequencing to profile the T cell repertoires of 666 subjects and linked those repertoires to cytomegalovirus serostatus. Roughly 300 gigabases of sequencing data and around 90 million unique TCR sequences made up an early release that covered approximately 700 HLA-typed donors. The number of donors typed differed by locus, with about 620-630 for A, B, C, DRB1 and DQB1, over 500 for DQA1, 600 to 610 for DPA1, and roughly 450 for DPB1. To decide whether each TCR beta V gene segment behaved as functional or pseudogenic, an earlier analysis of over 500 of the donors relied on high-throughput TCR beta sequencing. Besides the first cohort of around 700 subjects, a separate validation cohort made up of roughly 130 different subjects was used. Genome-wide SNP genotypes for about 65% of the roughly 670 donors were used in a later genetic analysis, which treated that subset as a discovery cohort. Across approximately 420 genotyped donors of the cohort, an average of about 240,000 unique TCR beta nucleotide sequences per donor were sequenced, and 15% to 20% of those sequences were non-productive. The later analysis used no new phenotypic data to find candidate immune exposures, relying instead on TCR beta sequences and their occurrence across donors. Because of strong linkage in the cohort, five DR-DQ haplotypes were treated as single units for association and clustering. Alongside the repertoire data, information on donor age, sex, ethnicity and CMV serostatus was compiled. The study aimed to test whether signatures of past pathogen exposure could be identified by cataloging public T cell receptors. Every repertoire in the discovery cohort had been generated on one and the same sequencing platform. Among the roughly 370 genotyped donors, around 81% belonged to the genetic ancestry cluster associated with self-reported Caucasian donors.

Findings and caveats that apply to the study as a whole: The classifier was reported to diagnose cytomegalovirus status with high specificity and sensitivity in both the original cohort and the validation cohort. Broadly in line with IMGT annotations, most TCR beta V segments showed up in productive rearrangements about 87% or about 30% of the time in an earlier analysis of 450 to 750 of the donors. The study listed 164 TCR beta chains as associated with cytomegalovirus. In vitro tests confirmed that a few of the cytomegalovirus-associated TCR beta chains recognize cytomegalovirus antigens. A further reported finding was that TCR beta sequences accurately predicted the HLA-A and HLA-B alleles for most subjects in the first cohort. A later genetic analysis reported fewer N-insertions in productive TCRs among donors in an Asian-associated ancestry cluster than the roughly 670-donor mean. In a later analysis, some 17,000 TCR beta sequences were associated with specific HLA alleles at a false discovery rate of 0.05. In a later analysis, the rate of TCR association differed among HLA loci, with DRB1 alleles having the most associated TCRs and HLA-C alleles having the fewest. Only TCR beta chains were sequenced in this cohort, and the absence of alpha or paired-chain data limited detectable features. CMV serostatus was the only immune exposure information available for the cohort. A cluster of highly shared sequence variants was judged likely to represent a technical artifact of the sequencing pipeline. The 87-base-pair reads could not distinguish some IMGT-functional V segments, including TRBV6-2 and TRBV6-3, so those segments were excluded. The authors suggested that the approach could potentially be generalized to other disease states and immunological phenotypes. The presence/absence analyses assumed that sequencing depth was roughly uniform across donors, and that assumption may not be true. Across donors, most TCR sequences were observed very rarely, whereas some public TCRs were present in many individuals. Assigning TCR associations to individual alleles was difficult when HLA alleles, especially DR and DQ, strongly co-occurred. Linkage disequilibrium might explain the correlated functional status among segregating V segments, but an unknown experimental factor could not be ruled out. According to a later analysis, most CMV-associated TCR beta chains appeared to be HLA-restricted, and the HLA associations seemed to be driven largely by CMV exposure. Because HLA typing was unavailable for some donors at each locus, only the typed subset was used in association tests. A later analysis reported that several top co-occurrence clusters appeared linked to parvovirus B19, influenza, CMV and Epstein-Barr virus. In a later genetic analysis, a missense DCLRE1C variant was associated with V-gene and J-gene trimming of TCR beta chains, and the association was replicated in an independent cohort. Because counts were too low, seventeen rarely observed V segments, including chromosome 9 orphons, were excluded from the earlier analysis of a few hundred of the donors. In a later analysis, HLA-associated TCR beta chains showed more clonal expansion and lower generation probabilities than non-associated chains that were equally common.

Library prep was done by the immunoSEQ multiplex PCR assay. For the multiplex PCR, a mixture combining 60 forward primers for TCR Vbeta segments and 13 reverse primers for TCR Jbeta segments was used. The CDR3 region of rearranged TCR beta genes was amplified from genomic DNA with a multiplex PCR assay. The amplified TCR beta libraries were sequenced on the Illumina HiSeq System as 87-base-pair reads. The paper's data handling went like this. A later analysis tallied roughly 76 million unique TCR beta chains across the 600 to 700 repertoires, and about 12 million of those chains were shared by two or more donors. Raw reads were error-corrected and collapsed into unique sequences by a nearest-neighbor algorithm in which closely related sequences were merged to remove PCR and sequencing errors. To assign V, D and J gene segments, CDR3 sequences were aligned to IMGT reference sequences. Each retained sequence needed at least a six-nucleotide match to both a V gene segment and a J gene segment. A rearrangement was called productive if the CDR3 had no stop codons and remained in frame with V and J, and every other rearrangement was called non-productive. CDR3 was defined according to IMGT convention as the region running from the second conserved V-encoded cysteine to the conserved J-encoded phenylalanine. The earlier analysis of about 620 of the donors excluded sequences that lacked an unambiguous match to a single V gene segment. In an earlier analysis of 450 to 750 of the donors, a V segment was called functional when productive rearrangements were above 56.7%, and segregating when the standard deviation between donors exceeded 5%. A statistical classification framework was developed to diagnose cytomegalovirus status using the catalog of TCR beta chain sequences. A later analysis assigned V and J genes by comparing TCR nucleotide sequences with IMGT/GENE-DB human TR gene sequences. In a later analysis, CDR3 sequences and most-parsimonious VDJ recombination scenarios were assigned using the TCRdist pipeline. In a later analysis, each TCR beta chain was defined by its CDR3 amino acid sequence together with its V-gene family, and reads lacking a unique V-gene family were excluded. A later analysis removed several hundred highly shared, low-generation-probability nucleotide sequences to deal with suspected cross-contamination and a sequencing artifact. For each public chain, a later analysis derived a clonal expansion index from normalized ranks of inferred template counts within each repertoire. A later analysis computed generation probabilities with a VDJ recombination model fitted to out-of-frame rearrangements, and checked the results against IGoR. In a later analysis, TCR-TCR, TCR-HLA and TCR-CMV co-occurrence was scored with hypergeometric tests, and a repertoire-size bias correction was applied to TCR pairs. To estimate false discovery rates, a later analysis permuted the HLA or CMV assignments 20 times. In a later analysis, co-occurring TCRs were grouped with DBSCAN, and TCRdist sequence similarity was added when clustering was performed within HLA-allele-positive subsets. For co-occurrence clustering, repertoires with fewer than 30,000 or more than 120,000 public chains were excluded, along with five repertoires with anomalous nucleotide sharing. In TCRdb, the immuneACCESS table is reduced to in-frame sequences with V and J assigned. These tables do not hold every clone; where another copy was compared, an unresolved V gene accounts for under half, and the others remain unexplained. V and J calls and clone size are copied from that table; D and trimming were computed from the DNA. The sample table contains 120,000 or so clones; only one count was recorded for approximately 69% of them. The ten largest clonotypes hold 3% to 5% of the sample.

The cohort consisted of 666 healthy bone marrow donors. Cohort members were all nominally healthy when sampled, although unrecorded immune exposures were likely present. The donor was CMV seropositive and was included in the group of some 290 seropositive cohort members. A peripheral blood sample was collected from each donor, and TCR beta sequencing was performed on peripheral blood mononuclear cells. The Qiagen DNeasy Blood Extraction Kit was used to extract genomic DNA from the blood cell samples. Reading the germline V gene (reference sequence) gives CDR1 LNHNV and CDR2 YYDKDF. Trimming at the junction amounts to 6 bases on V and 4 bases on J, and the germline ends lie 18 bases apart. Inclusive of the bounding cysteine and phenylalanine, the CDR3 is 16 residues long. Only CDR3 DNA is held: 48 bases, read in frame from base 1. Comment on this clone: The specificity of this receptor is unknown. Base qualities are not provided; no much larger clone lies one nucleotide away.

This receptor was obtained from a man aged 40-49 years in good health and CMV-seropositive. This sequence uses TRBV15 and TRBJ1-4; a weak D assignment points to TRBD1 (5 bases agree). The sequenced sample consisted of PBMCs. The CDR3 here reads CATSRTTDFINEKLFF. The sequence in DNA is TGTGCCACCAGTAGGACAACTGACTTCATTAATGAAAAACTGTTTTTT. When the CDR3 is completed using the reference TRBV15 and TRBJ1-4 genes on either side, the full variable domain is DAMVIQNPRYQVTQFGKPVTLSCSQTLNHNVMYWYQQKSSQAPKLLFHYYDKDFNNEADTPDNFQSRRPNTSFCFLDIRSPGLGDTAMYLCATSRTTDFINEKLFFGSGTQLSVL.